A selection of T cell receptor beta chains follows, all from one sample in a study of blood T cell repertoires in COVID-19. This table comes from immunoSEQ multiplex PCR, and its TCRdb copy is limited to in-frame clones, with some not included. The sample records hundreds of thousands of clones, 80% to 90% being singletons. Material for sequencing was PBMCs or T cells enriched from blood (not recorded which). The source is a man in his forties who had recovered from COVID-19. Both conserved end residues are part of each CDR3. The D gene is left open where the match is weak. Some rows mark clone size as missing; the rest say once, few, many or name a class of expanded clone.

>-|TRBD1|TRBV19|TRBJ1-1|14
CASSIEAGGVKAFF
TGTGCCAGTAGTATTGAGGCAGGGGGCGTTAAAGCTTTCTTT
>few|-|TRBV27|TRBJ1-6|13
CASSLRGNSPLHF
TGTGCCAGCAGTTTAAGGGGCAATTCACCCCTCCACTTT
>-|TRBD1|TRBV11-2|TRBJ2-3|14
CASSLMQGADTQYF
TGTGCCAGCAGCTTAATGCAGGGGGCAGATACGCAGTATTTT
>-|TRBD1|TRBV5-4|TRBJ1-1|15
CASSPRTGGNTEAFF
TGTGCCAGCAGCCCCCGGACAGGGGGGAACACTGAAGCTTTCTTT
>-|-|TRBV7-9|TRBJ2-7|13
CASSLSQGYEQYF
TGTGCCAGCAGCTTGTCGCAGGGATACGAGCAGTACTTC
>once|-|TRBV7-2|TRBJ2-1|14
CASSPSRLIGEQFF
TGTGCCAGCAGCCCCTCCAGGCTTATCGGTGAGCAGTTCTTC
>-|-|TRBV28|TRBJ1-4|13
CASSLRDWEKLFF
TGTGCCAGCAGTTTACGGGATTGGGAAAAACTGTTTTTT
>-|-|TRBV6-2/TRBV6-3|TRBJ1-2|14
CASSYLRGSYGYTF
TGTGCCAGCAGTTACCTTCGGGGAAGCTATGGCTACACCTTC
>-|TRBD2|TRBV5-4|TRBJ2-3|16
CASSLLTSGGTDTQYF
TGTGCCAGCAGCTTACTGACTAGCGGGGGCACAGATACGCAGTATTTT
>-|TRBD1|TRBV19|TRBJ2-3|14
CASSTGQVADTQYF
TGTGCCAGTAGTACTGGACAGGTAGCGGATACGCAGTATTTT
>-|TRBD1|TRBV4-3|TRBJ1-4|16
CASSQTKGQGNEKLFF
TGCGCCAGCAGCCAAACGAAGGGACAGGGAAATGAAAAACTGTTTTTT